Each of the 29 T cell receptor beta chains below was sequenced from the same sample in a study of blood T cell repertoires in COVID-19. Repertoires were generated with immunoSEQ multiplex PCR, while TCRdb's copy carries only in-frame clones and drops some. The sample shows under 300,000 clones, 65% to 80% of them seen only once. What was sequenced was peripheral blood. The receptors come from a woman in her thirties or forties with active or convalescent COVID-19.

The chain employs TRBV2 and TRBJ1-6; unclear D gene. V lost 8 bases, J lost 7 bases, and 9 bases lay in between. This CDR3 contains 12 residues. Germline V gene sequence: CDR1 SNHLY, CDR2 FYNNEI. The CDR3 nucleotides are TGTGCCAGCTATGGTGGCAATTCACCCCTCCACTTT. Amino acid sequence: CASYGGNSPLHF.

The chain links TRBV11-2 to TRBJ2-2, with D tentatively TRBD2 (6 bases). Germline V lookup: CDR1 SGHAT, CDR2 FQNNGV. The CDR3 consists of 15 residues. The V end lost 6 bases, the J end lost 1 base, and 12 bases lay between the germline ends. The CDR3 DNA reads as TGTGCCAGCAGACGCACTAGCAGGAACACCGGGGAGCTGTTTTTT. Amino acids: CASRRTSRNTGELFF.

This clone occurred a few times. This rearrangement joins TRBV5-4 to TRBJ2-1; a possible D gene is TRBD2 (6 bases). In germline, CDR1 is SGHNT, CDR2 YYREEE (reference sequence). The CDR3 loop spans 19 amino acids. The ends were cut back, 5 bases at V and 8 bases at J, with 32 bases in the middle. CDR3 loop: CASSRPSGGRGPKDYEQFF. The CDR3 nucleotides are TGTGCCAGCAGTCGCCCCTCCGGCGGGCGGGGACCCAAGGATTATGAGCAGTTCTTC. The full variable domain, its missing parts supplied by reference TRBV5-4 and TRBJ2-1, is ETGVTQSPTHLIKTRGQQVTLRCSSQSGHNTVSWYQQALGQGPQFIFQYYREEENGRGNFPPRFSGLQFPNYSSELNVNALELDDSALYLCASSRPSGGRGPKDYEQFFGPGTRLTVL.

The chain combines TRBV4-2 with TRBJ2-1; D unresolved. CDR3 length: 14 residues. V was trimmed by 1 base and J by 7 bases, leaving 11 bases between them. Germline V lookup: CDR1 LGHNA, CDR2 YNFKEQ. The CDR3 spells CASSQVFVLNEQFF. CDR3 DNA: TGTGCCAGCAGCCAAGTCTTTGTATTGAATGAGCAGTTCTTC.

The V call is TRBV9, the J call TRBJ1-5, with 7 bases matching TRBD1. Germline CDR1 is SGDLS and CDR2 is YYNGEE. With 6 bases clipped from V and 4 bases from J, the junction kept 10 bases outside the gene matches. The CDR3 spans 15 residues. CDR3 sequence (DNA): TGTGCCAGCACCCGGGGGCAGGGGGAAAATCAGCCCCAGCATTTT. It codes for CASTRGQGENQPQHF. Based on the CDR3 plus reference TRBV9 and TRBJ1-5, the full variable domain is DSGVTQTPKHLITATGQRVTLRCSPRSGDLSVYWYQQSLDQGLQFLIQYYNGEERAKGNILERFSAQQFPDLHSELNLSSLELGDSALYFCASTRGQGENQPQHFGDGTRLSIL.

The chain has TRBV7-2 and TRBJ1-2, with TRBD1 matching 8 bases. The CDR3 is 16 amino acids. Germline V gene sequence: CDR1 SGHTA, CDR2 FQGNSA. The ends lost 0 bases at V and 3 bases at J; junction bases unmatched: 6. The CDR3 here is CASSLASAGGYYGYTF. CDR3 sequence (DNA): TGTGCCAGCAGCTTAGCCTCCGCAGGGGGCTACTATGGCTACACCTTC.

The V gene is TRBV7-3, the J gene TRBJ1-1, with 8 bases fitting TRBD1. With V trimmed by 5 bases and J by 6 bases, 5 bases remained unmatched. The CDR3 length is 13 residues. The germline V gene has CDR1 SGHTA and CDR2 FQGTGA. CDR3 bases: TGTGCCAGCAGCCTAGACAGGGGCGCTGAAGCTTTCTTT. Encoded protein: CASSLDRGAEAFF.

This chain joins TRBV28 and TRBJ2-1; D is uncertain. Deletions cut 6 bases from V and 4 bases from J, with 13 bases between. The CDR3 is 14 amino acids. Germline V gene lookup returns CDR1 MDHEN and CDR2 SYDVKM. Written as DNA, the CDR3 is TGTGCCAGCAGGTCAGTAGACTCTTACAATGAGCAGTTCTTC. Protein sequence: CASRSVDSYNEQFF.

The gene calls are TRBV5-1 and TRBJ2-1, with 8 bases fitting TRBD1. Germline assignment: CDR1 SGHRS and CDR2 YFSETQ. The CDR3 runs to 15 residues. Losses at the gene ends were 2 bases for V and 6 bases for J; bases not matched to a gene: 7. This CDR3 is CASSLPGQEFNEQFF. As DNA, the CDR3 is TGCGCCAGCAGCTTACCGGGACAGGAATTCAATGAGCAGTTCTTC.

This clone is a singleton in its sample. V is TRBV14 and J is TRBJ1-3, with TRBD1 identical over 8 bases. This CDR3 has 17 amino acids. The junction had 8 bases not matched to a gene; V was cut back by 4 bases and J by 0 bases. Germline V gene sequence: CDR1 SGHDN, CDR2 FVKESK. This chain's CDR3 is CASSPRDRLLSGNTIYF. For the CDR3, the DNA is TGTGCCAGCAGCCCCCGGGACAGGCTCCTCTCTGGAAACACCATATATTTT.

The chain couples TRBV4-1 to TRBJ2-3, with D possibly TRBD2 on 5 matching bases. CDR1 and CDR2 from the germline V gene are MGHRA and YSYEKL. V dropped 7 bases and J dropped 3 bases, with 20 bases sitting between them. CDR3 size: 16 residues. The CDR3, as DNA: TGCGCCAGCAACTCGGGAAGGCCCCTGGGGACAGATACGCAGTATTTT. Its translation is CASNSGRPLGTDTQYF.

CDR3 nucleotides: TGTGCCAGCACCGGGACTAGCGGTGCTTATGAGCAGTTCTTC. It translates to CASTGTSGAYEQFF. The genes are TRBV11-2 and TRBJ2-1; 11 positions match TRBD2. CDR3 length equals 14 residues. Germline V gives CDR1 SGHAT, CDR2 FQNNGV. The V gene end was trimmed by 7 bases and the J gene end by 8 bases; junction bases not matched to a gene: 7.

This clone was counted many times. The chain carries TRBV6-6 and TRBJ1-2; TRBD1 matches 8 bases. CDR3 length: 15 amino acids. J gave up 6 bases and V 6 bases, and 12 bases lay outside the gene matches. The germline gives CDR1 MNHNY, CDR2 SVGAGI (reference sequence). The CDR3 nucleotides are TGTGCCAGCAGGCCTTTTGACAGGGGAACAGATGGCTACACCTTC. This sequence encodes CASRPFDRGTDGYTF.

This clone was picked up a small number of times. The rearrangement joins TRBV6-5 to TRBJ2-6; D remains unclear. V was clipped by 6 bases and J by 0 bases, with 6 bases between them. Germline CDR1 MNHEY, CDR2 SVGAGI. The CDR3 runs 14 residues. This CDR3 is CASSVYSGANVLTF. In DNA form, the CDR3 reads TGTGCCAGCAGCGTATACTCTGGGGCCAACGTCCTGACTTTC.

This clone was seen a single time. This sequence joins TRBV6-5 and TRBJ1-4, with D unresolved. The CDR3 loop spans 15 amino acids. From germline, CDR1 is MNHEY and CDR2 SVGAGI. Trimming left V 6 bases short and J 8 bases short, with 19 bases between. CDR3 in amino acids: CASRKTQYDTEKLFF. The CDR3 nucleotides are TGTGCCAGCAGGAAGACACAATACGATACGGAAAAACTGTTTTTT.

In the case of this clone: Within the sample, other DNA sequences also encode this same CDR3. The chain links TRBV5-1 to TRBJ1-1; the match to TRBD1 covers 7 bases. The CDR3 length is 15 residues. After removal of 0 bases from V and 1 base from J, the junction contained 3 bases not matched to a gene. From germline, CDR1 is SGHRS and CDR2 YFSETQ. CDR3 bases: TGCGCCAGCAGCTTGGAGGGGGCGCGGAACACTGAAGCTTTCTTT. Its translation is CASSLEGARNTEAFF.

The CDR3 region is CASSPLPEPPRQGSYGYTF. The CDR3 bases are TGCGCCAGCAGCCCGCTCCCAGAACCACCCCGACAGGGTAGCTATGGCTACACCTTC. The V and J genes are TRBV5-1 and TRBJ1-2, with 7 bases fitting TRBD1. Trimming removed 4 bases from V and 4 bases from J; junction bases left unmatched: 22. Germline-derived CDR1 and CDR2 are SGHRS and YFSETQ. The CDR3 totals 19 residues. Drawing the rest from reference TRBV5-1 and TRBJ1-2, the complete variable domain is KAGVTQTPRYLIKTRGQQVTLSCSPISGHRSVSWYQQTPGQGLQFLFEYFSETQRNKGNFPGRFSGRQFSNSRSEMNVSTLELGDSALYLCASSPLPEPPRQGSYGYTFGSGTRLTVV.

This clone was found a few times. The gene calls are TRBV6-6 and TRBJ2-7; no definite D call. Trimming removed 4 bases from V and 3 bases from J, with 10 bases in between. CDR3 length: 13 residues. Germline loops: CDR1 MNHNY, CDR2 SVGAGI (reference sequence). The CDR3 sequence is CASSSRLIYEQYV. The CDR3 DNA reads TGTGCCAGCAGTTCCCGACTGATCTACGAGCAGTACGTC.

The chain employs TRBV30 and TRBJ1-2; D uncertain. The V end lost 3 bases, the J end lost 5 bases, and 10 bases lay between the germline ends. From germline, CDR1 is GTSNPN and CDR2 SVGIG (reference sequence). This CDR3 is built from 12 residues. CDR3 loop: CAWRREVYGYTF. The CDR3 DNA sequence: TGTGCCTGGAGGAGAGAGGTTTATGGCTACACCTTC. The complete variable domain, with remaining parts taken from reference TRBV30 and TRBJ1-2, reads SQTIHQWPATLVQPVGSPLSLECTVEGTSNPNLYWYRQAAGRGLQLLFYSVGIGQISSEVPQNLSASRPQDRQFILSSKKLLLSDSGFYLCAWRREVYGYTFGSGTRLTVV.

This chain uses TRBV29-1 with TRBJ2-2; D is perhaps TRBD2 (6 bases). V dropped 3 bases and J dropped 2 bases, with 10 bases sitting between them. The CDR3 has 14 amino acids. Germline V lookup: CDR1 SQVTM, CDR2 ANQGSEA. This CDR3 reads CSVDGGVNTGELFF. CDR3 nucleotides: TGCAGCGTTGATGGCGGGGTTAACACCGGGGAGCTGTTTTTT.

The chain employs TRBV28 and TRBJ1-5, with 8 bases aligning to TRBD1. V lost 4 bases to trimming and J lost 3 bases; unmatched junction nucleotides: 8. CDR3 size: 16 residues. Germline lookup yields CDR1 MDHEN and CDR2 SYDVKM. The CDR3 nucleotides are TGTGCCAGCAGTTCCATCGACAGGGGACACAATCAGCCCCAGCATTTT. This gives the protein CASSSIDRGHNQPQHF.

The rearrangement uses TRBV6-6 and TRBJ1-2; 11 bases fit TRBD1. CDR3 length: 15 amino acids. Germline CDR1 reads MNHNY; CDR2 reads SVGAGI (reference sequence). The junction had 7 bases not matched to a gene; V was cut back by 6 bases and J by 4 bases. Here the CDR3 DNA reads TGTGCCAGCAGCCAAGGACAGGGGGCGTTCTATGGCTACACCTTC. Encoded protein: CASSQGQGAFYGYTF.

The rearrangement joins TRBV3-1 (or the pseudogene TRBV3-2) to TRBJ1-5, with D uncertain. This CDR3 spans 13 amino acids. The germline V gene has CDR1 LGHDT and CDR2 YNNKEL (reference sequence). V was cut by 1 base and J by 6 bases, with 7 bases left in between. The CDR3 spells CASSQGPSQPQHF. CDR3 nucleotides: TGTGCCAGCAGCCAAGGTCCCAGTCAGCCCCAGCATTTT.

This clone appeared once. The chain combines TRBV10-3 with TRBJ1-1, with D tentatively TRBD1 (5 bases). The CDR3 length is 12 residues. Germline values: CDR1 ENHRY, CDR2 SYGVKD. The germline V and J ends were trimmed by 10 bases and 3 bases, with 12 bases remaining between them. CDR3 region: CATRGRDTEAFF. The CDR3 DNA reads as TGTGCCACGCGAGGCAGGGACACTGAAGCTTTCTTT.

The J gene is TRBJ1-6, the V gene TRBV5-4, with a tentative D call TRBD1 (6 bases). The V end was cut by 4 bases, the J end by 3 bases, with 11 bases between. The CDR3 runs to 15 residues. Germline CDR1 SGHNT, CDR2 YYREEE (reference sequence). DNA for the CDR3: TGTGCCAGCAGCCGTGGGGACATCTATAATTCACCCCTCCACTTT. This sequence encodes CASSRGDIYNSPLHF.

The CDR3 is CAWSSAEGGSSYNSPLHF. In nucleotides, the CDR3 is TGTGCCTGGAGTTCCGCGGAGGGAGGGAGCTCCTATAATTCACCCCTCCACTTT. The V gene is TRBV30, the J gene TRBJ1-6; D not resolved. The CDR3 runs to 18 residues. Germline CDR1 is GTSNPN and CDR2 is SVGIG (reference sequence). Trimming took off 2 bases at V and 0 bases at J, with 17 bases between the two ends.

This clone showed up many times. This CDR3 reads CAWTQQPGGEAFF. As DNA, the CDR3 is TGTGCCTGGACCCAGCAACCGGGAGGTGAAGCTTTCTTT. This chain uses TRBV30 with TRBJ1-1; D is undetermined. The CDR3 totals 13 residues. The V and J ends lost 4 bases and 7 bases respectively, with 16 bases between them. CDR1 is GTSNPN and CDR2 is SVGIG in the germline V gene (reference sequence).

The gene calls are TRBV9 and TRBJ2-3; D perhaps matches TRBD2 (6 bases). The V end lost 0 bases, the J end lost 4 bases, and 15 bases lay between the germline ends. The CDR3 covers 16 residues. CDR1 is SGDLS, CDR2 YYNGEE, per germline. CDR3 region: CASSVDGRPEADTQYF. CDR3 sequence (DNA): TGTGCCAGCAGCGTAGACGGGAGACCGGAGGCAGATACGCAGTATTTT.

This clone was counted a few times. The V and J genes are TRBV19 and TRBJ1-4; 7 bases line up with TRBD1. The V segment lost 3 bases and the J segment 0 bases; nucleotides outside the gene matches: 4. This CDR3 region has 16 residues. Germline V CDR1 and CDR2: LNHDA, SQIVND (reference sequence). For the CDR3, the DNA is TGTGCCAGTAGTATGGGGACAGCTGCAACTAATGAAAAACTGTTTTTT. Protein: CASSMGTAATNEKLFF.